The 31 T cell receptor beta chains below all came from one sample that was sequenced in a study of T cells in Graves' hyperthyroidism and ophthalmopathy. The CDR3 regions of TCR beta were amplified from RNA transcripts. In the first-round RT-PCR of the TCR CDR3, the HTBI primer set was used. TCRdb re-derived calls from the multiplex PCR reads in MiXCR, one entry per CDR3 protein. The data contain about 570,000 distinct CDR3 sequences, around 15% of them seen just once; the ten biggest clones take up about 15%. The sequenced sample was blood. The receptors come from a woman aged 35 to 49 with Graves' hyperthyroidism.

This clonotype occurred many times. The rearrangement joins TRBV18 to TRBJ2-7; D call uncertain. The CDR3 length is 15 residues. The ends were cut back, 3 bases at V and 0 bases at J, with 12 bases in the middle. Per germline, CDR1 KGHSH and CDR2 LQKENI. The CDR3 spells CASSPGSTSSYEQYF. In nucleotides, the CDR3 is TGTGCCAGCTCACCGGGGTCTACGTCCTCCTACGAGCAGTACTTC.

The table lists this clonotype with many counts. The chain combines TRBV18 with TRBJ1-6, with D unclear. Trimming left V 1 base short and J 8 bases short, with 9 bases between. The CDR3 has 14 amino acids. The V gene's germline CDR1 is KGHSH and CDR2 LQKENI. The CDR3 loop is CASSPLGKDSPLHF. CDR3 nucleotide sequence: TGTGCCAGCTCACCACTAGGCAAGGATTCACCCCTCCACTTT.

Many counts were recorded for this clonotype. This chain uses TRBV29-1 with TRBJ2-3, with D unresolved. The CDR3 has 13 residues. In germline, CDR1 is SQVTM, CDR2 ANQGSEA. V lost 6 bases and J 0 bases, leaving 10 bases between the germline ends. The CDR3 bases are TGCAGCGTGACCTCGGACAGCACAGATACGCAGTATTTT. As protein: CSVTSDSTDTQYF.

This clonotype was seen many times. The V gene is TRBV2, the J gene TRBJ2-7, with 8 bases fitting TRBD1. Germline trimming cut 5 bases from V and 1 base from J; bases unmatched to any gene: 7. The CDR3 consists of 15 residues. Germline V gene sequence: CDR1 SNHLY, CDR2 FYNNEI. Here the CDR3 DNA reads TGTGCCAGCAGTCCGACAGGGGTGGGGTCCTACGAGCAGTACTTC. Protein product: CASSPTGVGSYEQYF.

In its sample, this clonotype was seen many times. The rearrangement joins TRBV18 to TRBJ1-6, with 8 bases lining up with TRBD1. CDR1 is KGHSH, CDR2 LQKENI, per germline. The CDR3 consists of 16 residues. With 1 base clipped from V and 8 bases from J, the junction kept 7 bases outside the gene matches. CDR3 protein: CASSPQRTGSDSPLHF. DNA for the CDR3: TGTGCCAGCTCACCACAAAGGACAGGGAGCGATTCACCCCTCCACTTT.

In its sample, this clonotype was seen a few times. The rearrangement uses TRBV4-2 and TRBJ2-1; TRBD2 matches 7 bases. The ends lost 4 bases at V and 6 bases at J; junction bases unmatched: 15. The CDR3 is 17 amino acids. Germline V gene lookup returns CDR1 LGHNA and CDR2 YNFKEQ. The CDR3 is CASSLSIATSAANEQFF. CDR3 bases: TGTGCCAGCAGCCTCTCTATAGCAACTAGCGCAGCCAATGAGCAGTTCTTC.

This clonotype was seen many times. The V call is TRBV27, the J call TRBJ1-5, with D hard to call. The germline V and J ends were trimmed by 3 bases and 0 bases, with 6 bases remaining between them. The V gene's germline CDR1 is MNHEY and CDR2 SMNVEV (reference sequence). This CDR3 is 14 amino acids long. This CDR3 reads CASSFRYSNQPQHF. Here the CDR3 DNA reads TGTGCCAGCAGTTTTCGTTATAGCAATCAGCCCCAGCATTTT.

The gene calls are TRBV30 and TRBJ1-5; D is uncertain. Germline V gene lookup returns CDR1 GTSNPN and CDR2 SVGIG (reference sequence). V was trimmed by 3 bases and J by 0 bases, leaving 6 bases between them. This CDR3 is built from 13 residues. CDR3: CAWSPTSNQPQHF. CDR3 coding DNA: TGTGCCTGGAGCCCAACTAGCAATCAGCCCCAGCATTTT.

This clonotype was observed a handful of times. The CDR3 DNA is TGTGCCAGCAGTAAGAGCGGGGGGTACAATGAGCAGTTCTTC. Translating gives CASSKSGGYNEQFF. V gene TRBV7-3 combines with J gene TRBJ2-1; TRBD2 matches 9 bases. CDR1 and CDR2 (germline): SGHTA, FQGTGA. The CDR3 totals 14 residues. Trimming at V came to 6 bases and at J to 4 bases, leaving 4 bases not matched to a gene.

This clonotype was detected many times. V and J are TRBV27 and TRBJ2-2; the match to TRBD2 covers 10 bases. CDR1 and CDR2 (germline): MNHEY, SMNVEV (reference sequence). CDR3 length equals 15 residues. Trimming took 2 bases from V and 7 from J; bases not matched to a gene: 4. CDR3 nucleotide sequence: TGTGCCAGCAGTTTACTAGCGGGAGAAGGCGGGGAGCTGTTTTTT. It is translated as CASSLLAGEGGELFF.

This clonotype was recorded at least ten times. This rearrangement joins TRBV28 to TRBJ2-7; a weak D match, TRBD1 (6 bases). The CDR3 length is 14 residues. The V end was cut by 5 bases, the J end by 4 bases, with 15 bases between. Germline V lookup: CDR1 MDHEN, CDR2 SYDVKM. CDR3 amino acids: CASSPTTGGYEQYF. As DNA, the CDR3 is TGTGCCAGCAGTCCGACGACAGGCGGGTACGAGCAGTACTTC.

The chain joins TRBV2 to TRBJ2-1; 10 bases align to TRBD2. V lost 8 bases to trimming and J lost 9 bases; unmatched junction nucleotides: 10. CDR1 and CDR2 from the germline V gene are SNHLY and FYNNEI. The CDR3 has 14 amino acids. CDR3 nucleotides: TGTGCCAGCTTAACTAGCGGGACGTTCGGTGAGCAGTTCTTC. It yields the protein CASLTSGTFGEQFF.

The sample holds many counts of this clonotype. The chain recombines TRBV28 with TRBJ1-5; TRBD1 aligns across 7 bases. The ends lost 5 bases at V and 0 bases at J; junction bases unmatched: 10. This CDR3 is built from 17 residues. Germline V lookup: CDR1 MDHEN, CDR2 SYDVKM. The CDR3 spells CASSPPDRTNSNQPQHF. The DNA for the CDR3 is TGTGCCAGCAGTCCCCCGGACAGGACTAATAGCAATCAGCCCCAGCATTTT. The variable domain in full, with the rest retrieved from reference TRBV28 and TRBJ1-5, is DVKVTQSSRYLVKRTGEKVFLECVQDMDHENMFWYRQDPGLGLRLIYFSYDVKMKEKGDIPEGYSVSREKKERFSLILESASTNQTSMYLCASSPPDRTNSNQPQHFGDGTRLSIL.

This chain uses TRBV6-5 with TRBJ1-4, with D perhaps matching TRBD1 (6 bases). The germline V gene has CDR1 MNHEY and CDR2 SVGAGI. The CDR3 loop spans 15 amino acids. V was clipped by 4 bases and J by 8 bases, with 17 bases between them. DNA of the CDR3: TGTGCCAGCAGTTTTTCCGGGACACGGGGAGAAAAACTGTTTTTT. This encodes CASSFSGTRGEKLFF.

The V and J genes are TRBV19 and TRBJ2-5; D not resolved. The V gene lost 6 bases and the J gene lost 3 bases, with 20 bases spanning the gap. This CDR3 contains 16 residues. Germline V gene data show CDR1 as LNHDA and CDR2 as SQIVND (reference sequence). In nucleotides, the CDR3 is TGTGCCAGTAGACTGACTCTGGCGGCCGGTGAAGAGACCCAGTACTTC. It specifies CASRLTLAAGEETQYF.

This clonotype has a handful of counts. The chain uses TRBV29-1 and TRBJ2-7; 8 bases agree with TRBD1. Per the germline V gene, CDR1 is SQVTM and CDR2 is ANQGSEA. V was pared by 0 bases and J by 6 bases, with 7 bases of the junction left unmatched. The CDR3 loop spans 14 amino acids. In DNA, the CDR3 is TGCAGCGTTGAAGATGGCAGGGGGCGAGCCGAGCAGTACTTC. This codes for CSVEDGRGRAEQYF.

This clonotype came up many times. This sequence joins TRBV5-5 and TRBJ2-5, with TRBD2 matching over 9 bases. V was clipped by 0 bases and J by 2 bases; unmatched bases: 5. The germline V gene encodes CDR1 SGHKS and CDR2 YYEKEE (reference sequence). CDR3 size: 16 residues. The CDR3: CASSLEASGIQETQYF. CDR3 DNA: TGTGCCAGCAGCTTGGAGGCTAGCGGGATACAAGAGACCCAGTACTTC. The variable domain in full, completed from reference TRBV5-5 and TRBJ2-5, reads DAGVTQSPTHLIKTRGQQVTLRCSPISGHKSVSWYQQVLGQGPQFIFQYYEKEERGRGNFPDRFSARQFPNYSSELNVNALLLGDSALYLCASSLEASGIQETQYFGPGTRLLVL.

This clonotype was recorded a few times. This chain connects TRBV9 to TRBJ2-3; no clear D. The CDR3 consists of 14 residues. Germline-derived CDR1 and CDR2 are SGDLS and YYNGEE. Trimming removed 3 bases at V and 4 bases at J, with 12 bases between. The CDR3 loop reads CASSAHQQADTQYF. The CDR3 bases are TGTGCCAGCAGCGCACACCAGCAGGCAGATACGCAGTATTTT.

The chain employs TRBV28 and TRBJ2-7; D is unclear. The CDR3 extends over 14 amino acids. CDR1 and CDR2 from the germline V gene are MDHEN and SYDVKM. The V and J ends lost 3 bases and 6 bases respectively, with 15 bases between them. In DNA form, the CDR3 reads TGTGCCAGCAGTTTGTCGCAAGTGGCCCCCGAGCAGTACTTC. Translation gives CASSLSQVAPEQYF.

As regards this clonotype: A much bigger clone sits one base away, suggesting this may be a read error. The chain links TRBV28 to TRBJ2-7; TRBD2 aligns across 7 bases. V lost 6 bases, J lost 0 bases, and 14 bases stayed unmatched. This CDR3 spans 17 amino acids. The germline V gene has CDR1 MDHEN and CDR2 SYDVKM. Written as DNA, the CDR3 is TGTGCCAGCAGCCTTTTCCCGGGACTAACGGCCTCCTACGAGCAGTACTTC. It is translated as CASSLFPGLTASYEQYF.

Many counts were recorded for this clonotype. The gene calls are TRBV30 and TRBJ2-2, with D possibly TRBD2 on 6 matching bases. Germline V CDR1 and CDR2: GTSNPN, SVGIG (reference sequence). This CDR3 comprises 14 residues. The V and J ends lost 3 bases and 5 bases respectively, with 13 bases between them. In DNA form, the CDR3 reads TGTGCCTGGAGAGACACCAGCGGGACCGGGGAGCTGTTTTTT. Encoded protein: CAWRDTSGTGELFF.

This clonotype was picked up many times. V usage is TRBV19 and J usage is TRBJ2-7; D possibly corresponds to TRBD2 (5 bases). This CDR3 is 13 amino acids long. CDR1 is LNHDA, CDR2 SQIVND, per germline (reference sequence). The ends were cut back, 11 bases at V and 1 base at J, with 15 bases in the middle. The CDR3 nucleotides are TGTGCCTCGAGAGGAGGTTTGTCCTACGAGCAGTACTTC. Protein: CASRGGLSYEQYF.

This clonotype was observed a few times. The CDR3 sequence is CASSLSAHPSSYNEQFF. As DNA, the CDR3 is TGTGCCAGCAGTTTATCGGCGCACCCCAGCTCCTACAATGAGCAGTTCTTC. The chain joins TRBV27 to TRBJ2-1; D is undetermined. Per germline, CDR1 MNHEY and CDR2 SMNVEV (reference sequence). The CDR3 loop spans 17 amino acids. Trimming removed 0 bases at V and 0 bases at J, with 12 bases between.

The chain has TRBV11-2 and TRBJ2-7, with TRBD2 identical over 11 bases. Trimming removed 4 bases from V and 2 bases from J; junction bases left unmatched: 13. CDR1 and CDR2 from the germline V gene are SGHAT and FQNNGV. There are 18 residues in the CDR3. The DNA of the CDR3 is TGTGCCAGCAGCTACTCGGGGCTAGCGGGAGGACGGACCTACGAGCAGTACTTC. Its protein is CASSYSGLAGGRTYEQYF. Combining the CDR3 with reference TRBV11-2 and TRBJ2-7 gives the whole variable domain EAGVAQSPRYKIIEKRQSVAFWCNPISGHATLYWYQQILGQGPKLLIQFQNNGVVDDSQLPKDRFSAERLKGVDSTLKIQPAKLEDSAVYLCASSYSGLAGGRTYEQYFGPGTRLTVT.

This clonotype has ten or more counts. This chain connects TRBV5-1 to TRBJ2-3; 14 nucleotides match TRBD2. With V trimmed by 4 bases and J by 3 bases, 7 bases remained unmatched. The length of the CDR3 is 17 residues. Germline V gives CDR1 SGHRS, CDR2 YFSETQ. CDR3 nucleotides: TGCGCCAGCAGCCTGGGGACTAGCGGGAGTGTGACAGATACGCAGTATTTT. Its translation is CASSLGTSGSVTDTQYF.

This clonotype was detected ten times or more. The rearrangement uses TRBV5-1 and TRBJ2-4; no reliable D call. V gave up 0 bases and J gave up 4 bases, with 11 bases separating them. Germline lookup yields CDR1 SGHRS and CDR2 YFSETQ. The CDR3 covers 15 residues. This CDR3 reads CASSLDEGMKNIQYF. The CDR3 DNA follows: TGCGCCAGCAGCTTGGATGAAGGGATGAAAAACATTCAGTACTTC.

This sequence joins TRBV3-1 and TRBJ2-1, with 8 bases matching TRBD2. J was trimmed by 0 bases and V by 1 base; bases with no gene match: 2. Germline V lookup: CDR1 LGHDT, CDR2 YNNKEL (reference sequence). This CDR3 spans 16 amino acids. CDR3 bases: TGTGCCAGCAGCCAAGCACTAGCGGTCTCCTACAATGAGCAGTTCTTC. It codes for CASSQALAVSYNEQFF.

V gene TRBV11-2 combines with J gene TRBJ2-1, with 8 bases identical to TRBD2. V dropped 2 bases and J dropped 4; count of bases not matched to a gene: 7. The germline CDR1 and CDR2 sequences are SGHAT and FQNNGV. The CDR3 covers 16 residues. The CDR3 bases are TGTGCCAGCAGCTTAAACGGGAGGGCAGTTTACAATGAGCAGTTCTTC. Its protein product is CASSLNGRAVYNEQFF.

Many counts were recorded for this clonotype. The chain combines TRBV20-1 with TRBJ2-1; perhaps TRBD1 as D (5 bases). From germline, CDR1 is DFQATT and CDR2 SNEGSKA (reference sequence). Deletions cut 0 bases from V and 7 bases from J, with 16 bases between. The CDR3 has 15 amino acids. The CDR3, as DNA: TGCAGTGCTAGAGATGGCGCAGGGCCGGAAAATGAGCAGTTCTTC. This encodes CSARDGAGPENEQFF.

This clonotype was seen at least ten times. The CDR3 loop is CASSFAGLTNYGYTF. CDR3 nucleotides: TGTGCCAGCAGCTTCGCCGGACTGACTAACTATGGCTACACCTTC. J is TRBJ1-2 and V is TRBV7-9; D gene uncertain. The V end lost 3 bases, the J end lost 0 bases, and 11 bases lay between the germline ends. The length of the CDR3 is 15 residues. Germline CDR1 is SEHNR and CDR2 is FQNEAQ (reference sequence). Supplemented by reference TRBV7-9 and TRBJ1-2, the full variable domain reads DTGVSQNPRHKITKRGQNVTFRCDPISEHNRLYWYRQTLGQGPEFLTYFQNEAQLEKSRLLSDRFSAERPKGSFSTLEIQRTEQGDSAMYLCASSFAGLTNYGYTFGSGTRLTVV.

This sequence joins TRBV7-2 and TRBJ1-4, with 8 positions matching TRBD1. Germline CDR1 and CDR2: SGHTA and FQGNSA. This CDR3 has 16 residues. V was clipped by 1 base and J by 10 bases; unmatched bases: 11. The CDR3 coding sequence is TGTGCCAGCAGCTTAGATCTGGCAGGGGGCGACGGAAAACTGTTTTTT. It codes for CASSLDLAGGDGKLFF.